Listed below are T cell receptor beta chains from one sample, sequenced in a study of cytomegalovirus exposure and HLA in healthy donors. Clones were sequenced by immunoSEQ multiplex PCR, and TCRdb holds only the in-frame ones, with some missing. The profile shows tens of thousands of clones, less than 80% of them singletons. The sample was PBMCs. The receptors stem from a woman in her forties in good health and CMV-seronegative. Each CDR3 is given with its conserved first and last residue. D genes are given only for firm matches. Clone size appears in some rows only: once, few, many, or a class for an expanded clone.

CAGTSGGAGTDTQYF,TGTGCCGGGACTAGCGGGGGGGCCGGCACAGATACGCAGTATTTT,TRBD2,TRBJ2-3,TRBV30,-
CASSSSGQGVGVDSPLHF,TGTGCCAGCAGCTCATCGGGACAGGGGGTTGGGGTCGATTCACCCCTCCACTTT,TRBD1,TRBJ1-6,TRBV7-9,-
CASSFPIGGGYGYTF,TGTGCCAGCAGTTTCCCCATCGGGGGGGGCTATGGCTACACCTTC,-,TRBJ1-2,TRBV28,-
CASSHRGQNYGYTF,TGTGCCAGCTCCCACAGGGGGCAGAACTATGGCTATACCTTC,TRBD1,TRBJ1-2,TRBV18,-
CASSLGQGATYEQYF,TGTGCCAGCAGCCTTGGACAGGGGGCAACCTACGAGCAGTACTTC,TRBD1,TRBJ2-7,TRBV7-8,-
CAWSYTEAFF,TGTGCCTGGAGTTATACTGAAGCTTTCTTT,-,TRBJ1-1,TRBV30,-
CASSPYPEGTDTQYF,TGTGCCAGCAGCCCCTACCCCGAGGGCACAGATACGCAGTATTTT,-,TRBJ2-3,TRBV5-7,-
CASSPGTTRAYEQFF,TGTGCCAGCAGCCCGGGGACAACCAGGGCGTATGAGCAGTTCTTC,-,TRBJ2-1,TRBV7-8,-
CASSLVPGTGGTDTQYF,TGTGCCAGCAGTTTAGTACCTGGGACAGGGGGCACAGATACGCAGTATTTT,TRBD1,TRBJ2-3,TRBV27,few
CASSEYREQPQHF,TGTGCCAGCAGCGAATACCGCGAACAGCCCCAGCATTTT,-,TRBJ1-5,TRBV2,-
CASTFLLDEVKGYTF,TGTGCCAGTACCTTTCTTCTAGATGAAGTGAAAGGCTACACCTTC,-,TRBJ1-2,TRBV19,-
CAWSVTGTTNEKLFF,TGTGCCTGGAGCGTGACAGGCACAACTAATGAAAAACTGTTTTTT,-,TRBJ1-4,TRBV30,-
CASSQSIYLGGTEAFF,TGTGCCAGCAGCCAATCAATCTATTTGGGGGGCACTGAAGCTTTCTTT,-,TRBJ1-1,TRBV14,-
CASSGAGIYGYTF,TGTGCCAGTAGTGGCGCGGGAATCTATGGCTACACCTTC,-,TRBJ1-2,TRBV19,few
CASSWAGTQEAFF,TGCGCCAGCAGCTGGGCCGGGACTCAAGAAGCTTTCTTT,-,TRBJ1-1,TRBV5-1,few
CASSEQGYGYTF,TGTGCCAGCAGTGAACAGGGGTATGGCTACACCTTC,-,TRBJ1-2,TRBV2,-
CASSTRQGNYEQYF,TGTGCCAGCAGCACCAGACAGGGGAACTACGAGCAGTACTTC,TRBD1,TRBJ2-7,TRBV7-2,-
CASSPRRGLGAFF,TGTGCCAGCAGCCCCCGGCGGGGATTAGGAGCTTTCTTT,-,TRBJ1-1,TRBV7-9,few
CASSAHREDEKLFF,TGTGCCAGCAGTGCGCACAGGGAAGATGAAAAACTGTTTTTT,-,TRBJ1-4,TRBV27,-
CASRTYSEQFF,TGTGCCAGCAGAACTTACAGTGAGCAGTTCTTC,-,TRBJ2-1,TRBV2,-
CASSPLLDSPAGELFF,TGTGCCAGCAGTCCCCTTTTGGACAGCCCAGCCGGGGAGCTGTTTTTT,-,TRBJ2-2,TRBV28,-
CASSFTSLETQYF,TGTGCTAGCAGCTTCACCAGTCTAGAGACCCAGTACTTC,-,TRBJ2-5,TRBV7-7,-
CASSRTGDGYGYTF,TGTGCCAGCAGTCGAACAGGGGACGGCTATGGCTACACCTTC,TRBD1,TRBJ1-2,TRBV7-9,-
CAWSGVSSYEQYF,TGTGCCTGGAGTGGCGTTAGCTCCTACGAGCAGTACTTC,-,TRBJ2-7,TRBV30,-
CSVKGTSGGPVPQETQYF,TGCAGCGTTAAAGGGACTAGCGGGGGGCCCGTTCCCCAAGAGACCCAGTACTTC,TRBD2,TRBJ2-5,TRBV29-1,-
CASSLDLPGQQNNEQFF,TGTGCCAGCAGCTTGGACCTCCCGGGACAGCAAAACAATGAGCAGTTCTTC,TRBD1,TRBJ2-1,TRBV5-6,-
CASSPLGSRIEAFF,TGTGCCAGCAGCCCACTAGGGTCCAGAATTGAAGCTTTCTTT,-,TRBJ1-1,TRBV7-8,-
CASSYGRAPYEQYF,TGTGCCAGCAGTTACGGGCGGGCCCCCTACGAGCAGTACTTC,-,TRBJ2-7,TRBV6-5,-
CASTPWPSGRGGYEQYF,TGTGCCAGCACCCCCTGGCCTAGCGGGAGAGGGGGCTACGAGCAGTACTTC,TRBD2,TRBJ2-7,TRBV28,-
CASSVRAGPNYGYTF,TGTGCCAGCAGTGTGAGGGCAGGACCTAACTATGGCTACACCTTC,-,TRBJ1-2,TRBV27,-
CAWSVRGTLKAFF,TGTGCCTGGAGTGTCAGGGGAACCCTAAAGGCTTTCTTT,-,TRBJ1-1,TRBV30,-
CASSRTENTEAFF,TGTGCCAGCAGCCGGACAGAAAACACTGAAGCTTTCTTT,-,TRBJ1-1,TRBV6-1,-
CSASPRGQQFF,TGCAGTGCGAGCCCCAGGGGCCAGCAGTTCTTC,-,TRBJ2-1,TRBV20-1,-
CASSPRQELSGELFF,TGTGCCAGCTCACCAAGACAGGAACTAAGTGGAGAACTGTTTTTT,-,TRBJ1-4,TRBV18,-
CASGSGQGQPQHF,TGTGCTAGTGGTTCGGGACAGGGTCAGCCCCAGCATTTT,TRBD1,TRBJ1-5,TRBV12-5,-
CASSAGGGGGASWDTQYF,TGTGCCAGCAGCGCCGGGGGTGGCGGGGGGGCCTCGTGGGATACGCAGTATTTT,TRBD2,TRBJ2-3,TRBV7-2,-
CASSPGWARTEAFF,TGTGCCAGCTCACCAGGTTGGGCCCGGACTGAAGCTTTCTTT,-,TRBJ1-1,TRBV18,-
CASSPGTGSGNSPLHF,TGTGCCAGCAGCCCCGGGACAGGGAGTGGTAATTCACCCCTCCACTTT,TRBD1,TRBJ1-6,TRBV7-3,-
CASLPGGPWDTEAFF,TGTGCCAGCCTTCCAGGGGGCCCTTGGGACACTGAAGCTTTCTTT,TRBD1,TRBJ1-1,TRBV2,-
CASSQREGPYNEQFF,TGTGCCAGCAGTCAGCGGGAGGGCCCCTACAATGAGCAGTTCTTC,TRBD2,TRBJ2-1,TRBV28,-
CASSEPPGAYNEQFF,TGTGCCAGCAGTGAACCCCCGGGGGCCTACAATGAGCAGTTCTTC,-,TRBJ2-1,TRBV6-1,-
CAIRYSDRSTGGYTF,TGTGCCATCAGATACTCGGACAGGAGTACCGGTGGCTACACCTTC,TRBD1,TRBJ1-2,TRBV10-3,few
CASSIGLAGRGEQYF,TGTGCCAGCAGCATAGGACTAGCGGGAAGGGGCGAGCAGTACTTC,TRBD2,TRBJ2-7,TRBV7-9,-
CASSARGEGTEAFF,TGTGCCAGCAGTGCCCGCGGGGAGGGGACTGAAGCTTTCTTT,-,TRBJ1-1,TRBV6-4,once
CASSYSAGAGYNEQFF,TGTGCCAGCAGTTACTCGGCGGGGGCGGGTTACAATGAGCAGTTCTTC,-,TRBJ2-1,TRBV6-5,-
CASRRYWDYRTTDTQYF,TGTGCCAGCAGGCGTTATTGGGACTACCGAACCACAGATACGCAGTATTTT,TRBD2,TRBJ2-3,TRBV28,-